Detailed here is one T cell receptor (beta chain). Its cognate antigen is unknown. Deletions cut 2 bases from V and 6 bases from J, with 20 bases between. CDR3 length: 16 amino acids. Germline V gene lookup returns CDR1 SEHNR and CDR2 FQNEAQ (reference sequence). TCRdb itself ran the reads through MiXCR, one entry per CDR3 protein. Counted here are about half a million distinct CDR3 sequences, about 33% occurring once; the ten biggest clones make up 15% to 20%. This record comes from a study of T cell repertoires in cytomegalovirus infection. The receptor was derived from a human donor in good health (CMV status not recorded). Some clones in this sample may be carry-over from other donors' samples. The starting material was cultured PBMCs, obtained from culture after CMV antigen stimulation. The chain recombines TRBV7-9 with TRBJ2-7; D is possibly TRBD1 (5 bases). The CDR3 DNA reads TGTGCCAGCAGCTTACTTGGCAGGGTTTCATCGGGCGAGCAGTACTTC. It is translated as CASSLLGRVSSGEQYF.